Sequencing of this T cell receptor (beta chain) was carried out in a study of vaccination effects on CD4 cells after COVID-19. For the study at large: Sampling occurred a median 72 days post second dose, range 14 to 241. Study results and limitations: Sampling in the study covered few convalescent patients and included no early post-infection timepoints. Long after vaccination, the clones induced by infection and by vaccine shrank markedly in size.

Repertoires were generated with immunoSEQ multiplex PCR, while TCRdb's copy carries only in-frame clones and drops some. Among about 18,000 clones listed, just over 75% were seen once. Germline CDR1 is ENHRY and CDR2 is SYGVKD. The V gene lost 3 bases and the J gene lost 4 bases, with 18 bases spanning the gap. This CDR3 is 16 amino acids long. Points on this clone: What it recognizes is unknown.

Under the ViraFEST assay, PBMC were stimulated with viral peptide pools so that antigen-specific CD4+ T cells expanded. Sequencing was performed afterwards. Scientists isolated CD4+ T cells after a roughly nine-day culture period ended. From March to December 2020, the person had a SARS-CoV-2 infection that was confirmed by PCR. Participants each got two BNT162b2 or mRNA-1273 vaccine doses. A half-medium replacement with IL-2 medium was carried out on days 3 and 7. This specimen was CD4+ T cells from PBMCs cultured with SARS-CoV-2 spike peptides, taken after COVID-19 vaccination. This rearrangement joins TRBV10-3 to TRBJ2-5; D is perhaps TRBD1 (6 bases). The sequence was obtained from a human donor who had a prior SARS-CoV-2 infection. CDR3 loop: CAISDGPGATRETQYF. The CDR3 nucleotides read TGTGCCATCAGTGATGGACCAGGGGCTACTCGAGAGACCCAGTACTTC.